This T cell receptor beta chain emerged from a study of T-cell memory formation after mild COVID-19. Study overall: Most TCR clusters belonged to a single donor.

Points from the study as a whole: Contracting CD4+ clones lay largely in CM and EM, with CD8+ ones residing in EMRA.

The 5'RACE method, run with constant-segment primers, produced TCR alpha and TCR beta cDNA libraries (carrying sample barcodes and UMIs). One entry per CDR3 protein results from TCRdb running MiXCR on the 5' RACE reads. The sample lists fewer than 200,000 distinct CDR3 sequences, roughly 20% seen once, with more than 3% in the top ten. This clonotype was observed a handful of times. The antigen is undetermined. This CDR3 is built from 15 residues. The germline V gene has CDR1 LGHNA and CDR2 YNFKEQ. After removal of 2 bases from V and 11 bases from J, the junction contained 11 bases not matched to a gene.

This chain joins TRBV4-2 and TRBJ1-3, with 8 bases that match TRBD1. The clonotype originates from a man younger than 35 who had mild COVID-19 (a few samples of this study predate the infection). Cell type and time point are not known. The material sequenced was PBMCs or a T cell subset sorted from them (not recorded which). The CDR3 DNA reads TGTGCCAGCAGCCAACCCGCGGGACAGGCAGGAGCCATATATTTT. This encodes CASSQPAGQAGAIYF.